This entry features one TCR beta chain sequence. The sample is drawn from a study of OX40 agonist ivuxolimab in advanced cancers. Across the study: A diagnosis of hepatocellular carcinoma, melanoma, renal cell or head and neck cancer was present in dose-escalation patients.

This CDR3 comprises 14 residues. Losses at the gene ends were 6 bases for V and 3 bases for J; bases not matched to a gene: 5. Germline V gives CDR1 ENHRY, CDR2 SYGVKD. Baseline was the first blood sampling point, followed by cycle 4 day 1 and cycle 7 day 1. The protocol was immunoSEQ multiplex PCR, while the TCRdb copy is restricted to in-frame clones and leaves out a portion. The data contain some 77,000 clones, 90% of them seen just once; the ten biggest clones take up less than 2%. V and J are TRBV10-3 and TRBJ2-3, with 8 bases that match TRBD2. This receptor was taken from an adult with an advanced solid tumor such as melanoma, head and neck, liver or kidney cancer. This specimen consisted of CD4+ or CD8+ T cells sorted from blood, obtained in a trial of the OX40 agonist ivuxolimab. The CDR3 here is CAIRELAVTDTQYF. CDR3 in DNA: TGTGCCATCAGAGAACTAGCGGTAACAGATACGCAGTATTTT.